The subject of this entry is one T cell receptor beta chain. This record comes from a study of shared clonotypes between healthy human individuals. Germline trimming cut 6 bases from V and 3 bases from J; bases unmatched to any gene: 11. This CDR3 has 15 amino acids. The germline V gene encodes CDR1 MDHEN and CDR2 SYDVKM. Profiled with immunoSEQ multiplex PCR; TCRdb holds only in-frame clones, not every one. This sample yields 2 million to 2.5 million clones, of which 85% to 95% are seen a single time; around 0.35% belongs to the top ten. Sequenced material: naive CD4+ T cells from PBMCs. The sample's subset: CD45RA+ positively selected. The chain couples TRBV28 to TRBJ2-7, with 7 positions matching TRBD2. The TCR originated in a man younger than 35 in good health. Some clones in this sample may be carry-over from other donors' samples. CDR3 in DNA: TGTGCCAGCAGCCTGAAAGCGGGGCCCTTCTACGAGCAGTACTTC. Translating gives CASSLKAGPFYEQYF. The full variable domain, in which reference TRBV28 and TRBJ2-7 provide the parts outside the CDR3, is DVKVTQSSRYLVKRTGEKVFLECVQDMDHENMFWYRQDPGLGLRLIYFSYDVKMKEKGDIPEGYSVSREKKERFSLILESASTNQTSMYLCASSLKAGPFYEQYFGPGTRLTVT.